The source of this TCR beta chain is a study of cytomegalovirus exposure and HLA in healthy donors. The study, taken as a whole, reports: It is likely that the observed cluster of highly shared sequence variants was a sequencing artifact.

Donors sampled were nominally healthy, though unrecorded immune exposures were likely. PCR amplification relied on 60 Vbeta primers (plus 13 Jbeta primers). In the authors' workflow: In a later analysis, of tens of millions of unique beta chains, roughly 10 million appeared in at least two donors. This table comes from immunoSEQ multiplex PCR, and its TCRdb copy is limited to in-frame clones, with some not included. V and J calls plus clone size are reproduced from that table; the DNA served to infer D and trimming. The profile covers 95,000 to 110,000 clones, with around 85% appearing a single time and around 2.3% taken by the ten largest. The V and J ends lost 3 bases and 7 bases respectively, with 13 bases between them. The CDR3 has 13 amino acids. Germline V gives CDR1 PRHDT, CDR2 FYEKMQ (reference sequence). Points on this clone: The antigen is not known.

The sample comprised PBMCs. The sequence was collected from a man younger than 45 in good health and CMV-seronegative. This chain joins TRBV13 and TRBJ2-7; D may be TRBD2 (5 bases). The CDR3 DNA follows: TGTGCCAGCAGCTTCCGACCTAGGGAGGAGCAGTACTTC. Translation gives CASSFRPREEQYF.